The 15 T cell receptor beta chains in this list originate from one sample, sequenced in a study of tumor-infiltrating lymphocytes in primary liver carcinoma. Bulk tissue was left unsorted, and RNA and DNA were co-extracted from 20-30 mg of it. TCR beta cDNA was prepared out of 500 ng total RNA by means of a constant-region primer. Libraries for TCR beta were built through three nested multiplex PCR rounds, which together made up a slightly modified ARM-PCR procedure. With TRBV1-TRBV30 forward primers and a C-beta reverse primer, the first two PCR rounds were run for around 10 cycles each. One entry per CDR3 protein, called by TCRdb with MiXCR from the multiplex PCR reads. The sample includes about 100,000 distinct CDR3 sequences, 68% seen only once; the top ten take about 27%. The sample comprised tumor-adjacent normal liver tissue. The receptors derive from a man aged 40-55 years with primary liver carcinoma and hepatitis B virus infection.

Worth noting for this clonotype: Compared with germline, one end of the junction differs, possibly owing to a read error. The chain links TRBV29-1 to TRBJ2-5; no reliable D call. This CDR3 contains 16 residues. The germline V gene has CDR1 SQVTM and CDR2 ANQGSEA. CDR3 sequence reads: CSVTRHLGSPLETQCF. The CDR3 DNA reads TGCAGCGTTACCCGACACCTCGGCTCCCCCCTCGAGACCCAGTGCTTC.

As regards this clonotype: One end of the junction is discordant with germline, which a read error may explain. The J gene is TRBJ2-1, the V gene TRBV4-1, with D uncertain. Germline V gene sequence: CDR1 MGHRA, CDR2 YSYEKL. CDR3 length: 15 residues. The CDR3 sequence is CANSPPLAPYDGQFF. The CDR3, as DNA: TGCGCCAACAGCCCTCCCCTGGCGCCCTACGATGGGCAGTTCTTC.

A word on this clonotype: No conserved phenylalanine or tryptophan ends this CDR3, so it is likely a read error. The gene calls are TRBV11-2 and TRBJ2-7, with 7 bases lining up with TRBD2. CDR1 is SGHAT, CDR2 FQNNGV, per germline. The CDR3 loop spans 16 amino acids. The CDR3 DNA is TGTGCCAACAGCTCTTTCCCGGGACTAAGGTCCCACGATCAGTACCTC. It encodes CANSSFPGLRSHDQYL.

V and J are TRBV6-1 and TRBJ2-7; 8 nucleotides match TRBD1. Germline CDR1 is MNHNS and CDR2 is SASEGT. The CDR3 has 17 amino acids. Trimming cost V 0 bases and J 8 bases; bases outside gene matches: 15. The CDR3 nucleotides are TGTGCCAGCAGTGAAGCGCTCGGGACAGGTCCCTCATACAAGCAGTACTTC. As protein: CASSEALGTGPSYKQYF.

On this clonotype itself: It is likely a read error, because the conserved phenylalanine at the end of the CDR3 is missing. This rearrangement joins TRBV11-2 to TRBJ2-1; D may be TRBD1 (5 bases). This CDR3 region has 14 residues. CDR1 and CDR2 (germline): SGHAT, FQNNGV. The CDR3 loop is CASSLEGAHNEQFS. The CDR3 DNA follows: TGTGCCAGTAGCTTAGAAGGGGCCCACAATGAGCAGTTCTCC.

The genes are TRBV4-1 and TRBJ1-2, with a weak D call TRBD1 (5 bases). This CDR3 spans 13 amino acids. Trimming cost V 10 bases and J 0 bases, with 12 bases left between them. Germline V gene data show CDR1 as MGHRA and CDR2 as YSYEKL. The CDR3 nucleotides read TGCGCCATTAACGAGACAGCTAACTATGGCTACACCTTC. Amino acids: CAINETANYGYTF.

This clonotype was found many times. CDR3 sequence (DNA): TGCGCCAGCAGCCAGAAGGTCTGGACCGGGGAGCTGTTTTTT. It encodes CASSQKVWTGELFF. The genes are TRBV4-1 and TRBJ2-2; D is undetermined. The V gene lost 3 bases and the J gene lost 5 bases, with 10 bases spanning the gap. The CDR3 totals 14 residues. Germline CDR1 and CDR2: MGHRA and YSYEKL.

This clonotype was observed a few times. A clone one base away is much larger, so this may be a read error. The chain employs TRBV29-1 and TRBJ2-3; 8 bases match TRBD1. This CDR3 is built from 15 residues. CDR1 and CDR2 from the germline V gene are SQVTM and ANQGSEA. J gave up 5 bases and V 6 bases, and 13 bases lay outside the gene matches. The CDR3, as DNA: TGCAGCGTCGCCATCAGGGGGCGAAAGATAGATACGCAGTATTTT. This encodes CSVAIRGRKIDTQYF.

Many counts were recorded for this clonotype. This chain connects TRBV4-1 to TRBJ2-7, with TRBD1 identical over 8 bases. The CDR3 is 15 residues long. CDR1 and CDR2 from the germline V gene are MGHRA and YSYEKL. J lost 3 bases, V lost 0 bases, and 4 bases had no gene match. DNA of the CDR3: TGCGCCAGCAGCCAAGAACGGGACAGGCGCTACGAGCAGTACTTC. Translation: CASSQERDRRYEQYF.

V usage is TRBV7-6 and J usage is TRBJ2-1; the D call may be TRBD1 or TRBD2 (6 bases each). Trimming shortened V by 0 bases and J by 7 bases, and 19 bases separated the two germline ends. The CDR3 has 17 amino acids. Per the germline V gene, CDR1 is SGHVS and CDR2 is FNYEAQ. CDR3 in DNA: TGTGCCAGCAGCTTAGCGACTACTCCTCGGAGGGGGAATGAGCAGTTCTTC. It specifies CASSLATTPRRGNEQFF.

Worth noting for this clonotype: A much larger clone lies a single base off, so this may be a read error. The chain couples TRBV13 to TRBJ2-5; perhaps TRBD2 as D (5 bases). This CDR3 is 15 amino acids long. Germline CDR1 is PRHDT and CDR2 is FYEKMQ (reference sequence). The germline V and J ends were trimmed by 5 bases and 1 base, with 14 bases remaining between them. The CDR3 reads CASSMTGLTQETQYF. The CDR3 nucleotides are TGTGCCAGCAGCATGACCGGACTGACCCAAGAGACCCAGTACTTC.

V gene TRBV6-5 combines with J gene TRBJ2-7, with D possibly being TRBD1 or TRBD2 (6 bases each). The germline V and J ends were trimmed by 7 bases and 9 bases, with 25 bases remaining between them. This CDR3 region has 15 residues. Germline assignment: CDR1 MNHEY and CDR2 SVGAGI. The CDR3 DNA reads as TGTGCCAGCAACAAGGGCGGGACTGGGGGCTCGGTGCAGTACTTC. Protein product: CASNKGGTGGSVQYF.

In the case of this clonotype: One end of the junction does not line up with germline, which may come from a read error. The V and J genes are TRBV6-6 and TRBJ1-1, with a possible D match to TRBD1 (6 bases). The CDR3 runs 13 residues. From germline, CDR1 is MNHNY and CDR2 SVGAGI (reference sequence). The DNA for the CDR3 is TGTGCCAGCAGCCGTGAGGGGGGCACTGAAGTTTTCTTT. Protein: CASSREGGTEVFF.

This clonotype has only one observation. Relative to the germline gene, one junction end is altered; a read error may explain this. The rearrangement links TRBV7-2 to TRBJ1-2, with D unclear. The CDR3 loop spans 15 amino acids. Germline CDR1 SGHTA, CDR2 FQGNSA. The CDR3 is CANSLEGSLGDGYTF. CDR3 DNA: TGTGCCAACAGCTTAGAGGGCAGCCTAGGAGATGGCTACACCTTC.

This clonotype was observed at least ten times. The CDR3 here is CASSRKAGIQETQYF. The CDR3 nucleotides read TGTGCCAGCAGCCGTAAAGCAGGGATACAAGAGACCCAGTACTTC. This sequence joins TRBV28 and TRBJ2-5, with D maybe TRBD1 (5 bases). Trimming took 6 bases from V and 2 from J, leaving 16 bases between them. CDR3 length: 15 amino acids. From germline, CDR1 is MDHEN and CDR2 SYDVKM.